This T cell receptor beta chain was captured by sequencing in a study of blood T cell repertoires in COVID-19. Looking at the study overall: The United States, Italy and Spain were the sources of the acute and convalescent COVID-19 samples. The analysed material was cDNA or gDNA that came from T cells, B-cell-depleted T cells, or PBMCs.

The method was immunoSEQ multiplex PCR; TCRdb's version includes in-frame clones alone and lacks a portion of them. There are a few hundred thousand clones in the sample; 70% to 85% occur only once, and around 1.5% lies in the top ten. V lost 9 bases, J lost 5 bases, and 10 bases lay in between. Germline CDR1 LNHDA, CDR2 SQIVND (reference sequence). CDR3 length equals 12 residues. The chain employs TRBV19 and TRBJ2-2; D possibly corresponds to TRBD1 (6 bases). This sequence was found in a middle-aged woman who had recovered from COVID-19. Sequenced input: peripheral blood. This CDR3 reads CASNRVTGELFF. Here the CDR3 DNA reads TGTGCCAGCAACAGGGTAACCGGGGAGCTGTTTTTT. The whole variable domain, remainder taken from reference TRBV19 and TRBJ2-2, is DGGITQSPKYLFRKEGQNVTLSCEQNLNHDAMYWYRQDPGQGLRLIYYSQIVNDFQKGDIAEGYSVSREKKESFPLTVTSAQKNPTAFYLCASNRVTGELFFGEGSRLTVL.